The entry that follows covers one T cell receptor beta chain sequence. The sample belongs to a study of T cells in Graves' hyperthyroidism and ophthalmopathy. Authors of the study amplified TCR beta CDR3 regions from RNA transcripts. A set of HTBI primers served as the primers for a first-round RT-PCR of the TCR CDR3. TCRdb re-called the multiplex PCR reads through MiXCR, storing one row per CDR3 protein. The sample lists 650,000 to 800,000 distinct CDR3 sequences; 45% were seen once. Clinicians diagnosed patients from clinical symptoms, serum thyroxine and TRAb, thyroid ultrasound and orbital computed tomography. Sequenced input: peripheral blood or thyroid tissue (not recorded which). This TCR was recovered from an adult man with Graves' disease, either hyperthyroidism or ophthalmopathy (not recorded which).

The chain's CDR3 is CASSSRPGEEETQYF. The CDR3 region has the DNA TGCGCCAGCAGCAGCAGACCGGGAGAAGAAGAGACCCAGTACTTC. This chain connects TRBV5-1 to TRBJ2-5, with D possibly TRBD2 on 6 matching bases. V shed 4 bases and J shed 3 bases, with 16 bases lying between them. Germline V lookup: CDR1 SGHRS, CDR2 YFSETQ. This CDR3 contains 15 residues. Full variable domain (remainder filled in from reference TRBV5-1 and TRBJ2-5): KAGVTQTPRYLIKTRGQQVTLSCSPISGHRSVSWYQQTPGQGLQFLFEYFSETQRNKGNFPGRFSGRQFSNSRSEMNVSTLELGDSALYLCASSSRPGEEETQYFGPGTRLLVL.